This is a list of T cell receptor beta chains from one sample in a study of blood T cells in healthy people across ages. TCRdb itself ran the 5' RACE reads through MiXCR, one entry per CDR3 protein. Among approximately 780,000 distinct CDR3 sequences listed, approximately 24% were seen once. This sample also belongs to another study, concerning T cells of mothers and their children.

Sequencing was carried out using blood. All receptors derive from a boy younger than 18 in good health. The CDR3 runs from the conserved cysteine through the conserved F or W. The D gene is left open where the match is weak. Where a row states a size, it is once, few, many or the class of an expanded clone; other rows omit it.

abundance: NA
v_gene: TRBV12-3/TRBV12-4
j_gene: TRBJ2-5
d_gene: NA
CDR3nt: TGTGCCAGCAGTCCGTGGACAGCCGGAGAGACCCAGTACTTC
CDR3aa: CASSPWTAGETQYF

abundance: NA
v_gene: TRBV4-1
j_gene: TRBJ2-2
d_gene: NA
CDR3nt: TGCGCCAGCAGCCTTCTCAAATGGGGGGAGCTGTTTTTT
CDR3aa: CASSLLKWGELFF

abundance: few
v_gene: TRBV20-1
j_gene: TRBJ1-1
d_gene: NA
CDR3nt: TGCAGTGCTAGAGGGAACCTGAGGGTGACTGAAGCTTTCTTT
CDR3aa: CSARGNLRVTEAFF

abundance: few
v_gene: TRBV12-3/TRBV12-4
j_gene: TRBJ2-1
d_gene: NA
CDR3nt: TGTGCCAGCAGTTTTATCTATTACAATGAGCAGTTCTTC
CDR3aa: CASSFIYYNEQFF

abundance: many
v_gene: TRBV5-1
j_gene: TRBJ1-1
d_gene: TRBD1
CDR3nt: TGTGCCAGCAGTTCGGGACAGGGGAACACTGAAGCTTTCTTT
CDR3aa: CASSSGQGNTEAFF

abundance: many
v_gene: TRBV10-3
j_gene: TRBJ2-1
d_gene: NA
CDR3nt: TGTGCCATCCGGATAGGGGTCAGCGATGAGCAGTTCTTC
CDR3aa: CAIRIGVSDEQFF

abundance: NA
v_gene: TRBV10-3
j_gene: TRBJ2-5
d_gene: NA
CDR3nt: TGTGCCTCCCAAACAGGGGGCGGGGGGGAGACCCAGTACTTC
CDR3aa: CASQTGGGGETQYF

abundance: many
v_gene: TRBV12-3/TRBV12-4
j_gene: TRBJ2-6
d_gene: NA
CDR3nt: TGTGCCAGCTCCGGATCGGGGGCCAACGTCCTGACTTTC
CDR3aa: CASSGSGANVLTF

abundance: few
v_gene: TRBV12-3/TRBV12-4
j_gene: TRBJ2-6
d_gene: TRBD1
CDR3nt: TGTGCCAGCACCCAAGGGGGCACTGGGGCCAACGTCCTGACTTTC
CDR3aa: CASTQGGTGANVLTF

abundance: NA
v_gene: TRBV28
j_gene: TRBJ1-4
d_gene: NA
CDR3nt: TGTGCCAGCAGTTTACTGAGTCAGGGTGAAAAACTGTTTTTT
CDR3aa: CASSLLSQGEKLFF

abundance: few
v_gene: TRBV18
j_gene: TRBJ2-5
d_gene: TRBD2
CDR3nt: TGTGCCAGCTCACCACTAGCGGGAGGAGGTCCGGAGACCCAGTACTTC
CDR3aa: CASSPLAGGGPETQYF

abundance: NA
v_gene: TRBV29-1
j_gene: TRBJ2-7
d_gene: TRBD1
CDR3nt: TGCAGCGTTGAACCCAGGGGGAAAAGCTACGAGCAGTACTTC
CDR3aa: CSVEPRGKSYEQYF

abundance: NA
v_gene: TRBV19
j_gene: TRBJ2-7
d_gene: TRBD2
CDR3nt: TGTGCCAGTAGTACCAGGGAGGGACTAGCCTCCACCTACGAGCAGTACTTC
CDR3aa: CASSTREGLASTYEQYF

abundance: once
v_gene: TRBV12-5
j_gene: TRBJ2-5
d_gene: TRBD1
CDR3nt: TGTGCTAGTGGACCCGACAGGGGGTGGGAGACCCAGTACTTC
CDR3aa: CASGPDRGWETQYF

abundance: NA
v_gene: TRBV7-9
j_gene: TRBJ1-1
d_gene: NA
CDR3nt: TGTGTCGCAGAACGGGGAAACGGGAACACTGAAGCTTTCTTT
CDR3aa: CVAERGNGNTEAFF

abundance: NA
v_gene: TRBV25-1
j_gene: TRBJ1-4
d_gene: NA
CDR3nt: TGTGCCAGCAGTGAATTTGGGGATCTTAATGAAAAACTGTTTTTT
CDR3aa: CASSEFGDLNEKLFF

abundance: NA
v_gene: TRBV20-1
j_gene: TRBJ2-2
d_gene: NA
CDR3nt: TGCAGTGCTAGAGATCAGGGGGGCGGGGAGCTGTTTTTT
CDR3aa: CSARDQGGGELFF

abundance: few
v_gene: TRBV12-5
j_gene: TRBJ2-1
d_gene: NA
CDR3nt: TGTGCTAGCGGGTCCCCGGCGGAGCAGTTCTTC
CDR3aa: CASGSPAEQFF

abundance: few
v_gene: TRBV5-1
j_gene: TRBJ1-4
d_gene: NA
CDR3nt: TGCGCCAGCAGCCTACGACCCGGACACATAATGGGGGGAGAGGAAAAACTGTTTTTT
CDR3aa: CASSLRPGHIMGGEEKLFF

abundance: few
v_gene: TRBV10-1
j_gene: TRBJ2-6
d_gene: NA
CDR3nt: TGCGCCAGCAGCTGGAGATCTGGGGCCAACGTCCTGACTTTC
CDR3aa: CASSWRSGANVLTF

abundance: NA
v_gene: TRBV29-1
j_gene: TRBJ2-5
d_gene: NA
CDR3nt: TGCAGCGTTGTTCGGACATTACAAGAGACCCAGTACTTC
CDR3aa: CSVVRTLQETQYF

abundance: NA
v_gene: TRBV7-9
j_gene: TRBJ1-4
d_gene: NA
CDR3nt: TGTGCCAGCAGCTTAGCTACCGGGAGCTTCCTTGCAACTAATGAAAAACTGTTTTTT
CDR3aa: CASSLATGSFLATNEKLFF

abundance: NA
v_gene: TRBV6-6
j_gene: TRBJ1-1
d_gene: TRBD1
CDR3nt: TGTGCCAGCAGTTACACCGGGACAGCCAGTACTGAAGCTTTCTTT
CDR3aa: CASSYTGTASTEAFF

abundance: few
v_gene: TRBV4-1
j_gene: TRBJ2-5
d_gene: TRBD2
CDR3nt: TGCGCCAGCAGCCAACGGACTAGCGCACAAGAGACCCAGTACTTC
CDR3aa: CASSQRTSAQETQYF

abundance: few
v_gene: TRBV10-3
j_gene: TRBJ2-5
d_gene: NA
CDR3nt: TGTGCCATCAGTGATTCTATCCAAGAGACCCAGTACTTC
CDR3aa: CAISDSIQETQYF

abundance: few
v_gene: TRBV29-1
j_gene: TRBJ2-4
d_gene: NA
CDR3nt: TGCAGCGCCCAAATCAAGGGTGAAGTTGGGGACATTCAGTACTTC
CDR3aa: CSAQIKGEVGDIQYF

abundance: few
v_gene: TRBV27
j_gene: TRBJ2-5
d_gene: NA
CDR3nt: TGTGCCAGCGGGGGAGGGACCCAGTACTTC
CDR3aa: CASGGGTQYF

abundance: NA
v_gene: TRBV12-5
j_gene: TRBJ2-3
d_gene: TRBD2
CDR3nt: TGTGCTAGTGGTTTTGGACTAGTAATGACAGATACGCAGTATTTT
CDR3aa: CASGFGLVMTDTQYF

abundance: NA
v_gene: TRBV20-1
j_gene: TRBJ2-5
d_gene: TRBD2
CDR3nt: TGCAGTGCTAGCAGGCTAGCGGGGGGTCAAGAGACCCAGTACTTC
CDR3aa: CSASRLAGGQETQYF

abundance: NA
v_gene: TRBV6-6
j_gene: TRBJ2-5
d_gene: NA
CDR3nt: TGTGCCAGCAGTTTATCCAGGGGCGTCGAGACCCAGTACTTC
CDR3aa: CASSLSRGVETQYF

abundance: NA
v_gene: TRBV12-3/TRBV12-4
j_gene: TRBJ1-2
d_gene: NA
CDR3nt: TGTGCCAGCAGTTTAGGCCAGGAGTACTATGGCTACACCTTC
CDR3aa: CASSLGQEYYGYTF

abundance: few
v_gene: TRBV21-1
j_gene: TRBJ2-5
d_gene: NA
CDR3nt: TGTGCCACCGAAGTTAGGGGGCGGGAGACCCAGTACTTC
CDR3aa: CATEVRGRETQYF

abundance: NA
v_gene: TRBV25-1
j_gene: TRBJ1-2
d_gene: NA
CDR3nt: TGTGCCAGCAGTGAACAGTCAGACCTCTATGGCTACACCTTC
CDR3aa: CASSEQSDLYGYTF

abundance: NA
v_gene: TRBV5-1
j_gene: TRBJ2-5
d_gene: TRBD2
CDR3nt: TGCGCCAGCACCCCAACAGGCGGGAGGGGAGAGACCCAGTACTTC
CDR3aa: CASTPTGGRGETQYF

abundance: few
v_gene: TRBV29-1
j_gene: TRBJ2-7
d_gene: NA
CDR3nt: TGCAGCGTTGAAGACCCCGGCGAGACCTACGAGCAGTACTTC
CDR3aa: CSVEDPGETYEQYF

abundance: NA
v_gene: TRBV3-1
j_gene: TRBJ1-5
d_gene: NA
CDR3nt: TGTGCCAGCAGCCAAGACCCCACAGGTCAGCCCCAGCATTTT
CDR3aa: CASSQDPTGQPQHF

abundance: NA
v_gene: TRBV6-5
j_gene: TRBJ2-7
d_gene: TRBD1
CDR3nt: TGTGCCAGCAGTTATTCTTCCGGGACAGGGCGTCCACACGAGCAGTACTTC
CDR3aa: CASSYSSGTGRPHEQYF